Sequencing of this T cell receptor beta chain was carried out in a study of blood T cell repertoires in COVID-19 (dated by TCRdb to 2020 to 2022). For context, the study as a whole: Collaborator samples came from the United States, Italy and Spain and covered acute and convalescent phases of COVID-19. The repertoires were made available in a free public database intended to serve as a resource for research on the immune response to SARS-CoV-2. Nearly every sample came with metadata listing a de-identified subject ID, COVID-19 status, age in years and sex. Deeply sampled blood TCRbeta repertoires from subjects exposed to, actively infected with, or recovered from COVID-19 were included in the dataset. The samples were drawn from two sources: the first 160 participants of the ongoing ImmuneRACE study, and 1,254 subjects contributed by 6 global collaborators. Where available, HLA class I and class II types were obtained from metadata supplied by the sample provider rather than from assay-based typing. The material from the prospective study consisted of cDNA or gDNA derived from T cells, B-cell-depleted T cells, or PBMCs.

The collaborating institutions used their own protocols to collect whole blood in K2EDTA tubes. For TCRbeta analysis, collaborators shipped samples in one of three forms: frozen whole blood, isolated PBMCs, or DNA extracted from either of those sample types. The germline V gene yields SGHDT for CDR1 and YYEEEE for CDR2. Including cysteine and phenylalanine, the CDR3 has 16 amino acids. The read is trimmed to its CDR3 DNA, 48 bases read in frame from base 1. V is cut back by 4 bases and J by 0 bases, with 8 bases in the junction unmatched. Concerning this clone itself: No cognate antigen has been identified for it. No per-base quality is available; no much larger clone lies one base away.

On the study overall, not on this receptor specifically: The amount of clinical and demographic metadata varied by source and participant and was provided uncurated.

TCRbeta CDR3 regions were amplified from genomic DNA using the immunoSEQ Assay, a bias-controlled multiplex PCR. For the original study's pipeline: The number of nucleated cells in each sample was estimated from the amplification of reference gene primers within the assay. Sequence reads were collapsed and filtered to measure the absolute abundance of every unique TCRbeta CDR3 rearrangement. Productive Simpson clonality was computed per sample as the square root of Simpson's diversity index over productive rearrangements. This immuneACCESS table, as held by TCRdb, lists in-frame sequences with V and J called but not all clones. Of the missing ones, under half trace to an unresolved V gene in checked studies; the others have no known cause. V, J and clone size derive from that table, while D and trimming were established from the DNA sequence. For this sample the table gives about 12,000 clones, of which around 72% were detected only once. The ten largest clones represent over 30% of the sample.

The V gene is TRBV5-6 and the J gene is TRBJ2-3; TRBD1 fits 7 bases in the junction. The TCR comes from a human donor in a cohort sampled during active COVID-19. Material: peripheral blood. The encoded CDR3 is CASSRYRGPSTDTQYF. In nucleotide form, the sequence is TGTGCCAGCAGCCGATACAGGGGACCTAGCACAGATACGCAGTATTTT.